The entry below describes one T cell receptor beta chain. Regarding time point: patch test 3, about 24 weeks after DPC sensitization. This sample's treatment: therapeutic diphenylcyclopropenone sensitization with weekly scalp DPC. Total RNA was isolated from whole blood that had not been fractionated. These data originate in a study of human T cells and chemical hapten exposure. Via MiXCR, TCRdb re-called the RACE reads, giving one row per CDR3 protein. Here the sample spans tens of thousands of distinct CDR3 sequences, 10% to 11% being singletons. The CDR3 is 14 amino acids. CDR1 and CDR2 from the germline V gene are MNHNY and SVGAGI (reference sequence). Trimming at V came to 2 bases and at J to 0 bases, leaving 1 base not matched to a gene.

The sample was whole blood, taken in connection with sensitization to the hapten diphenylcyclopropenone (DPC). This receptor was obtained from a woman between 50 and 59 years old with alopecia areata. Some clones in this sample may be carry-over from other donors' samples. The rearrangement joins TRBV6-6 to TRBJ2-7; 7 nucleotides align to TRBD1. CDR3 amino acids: CASSYRDSSYEQYF. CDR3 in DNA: TGTGCCAGCAGTTACAGGGACAGCTCCTACGAGCAGTACTTC.